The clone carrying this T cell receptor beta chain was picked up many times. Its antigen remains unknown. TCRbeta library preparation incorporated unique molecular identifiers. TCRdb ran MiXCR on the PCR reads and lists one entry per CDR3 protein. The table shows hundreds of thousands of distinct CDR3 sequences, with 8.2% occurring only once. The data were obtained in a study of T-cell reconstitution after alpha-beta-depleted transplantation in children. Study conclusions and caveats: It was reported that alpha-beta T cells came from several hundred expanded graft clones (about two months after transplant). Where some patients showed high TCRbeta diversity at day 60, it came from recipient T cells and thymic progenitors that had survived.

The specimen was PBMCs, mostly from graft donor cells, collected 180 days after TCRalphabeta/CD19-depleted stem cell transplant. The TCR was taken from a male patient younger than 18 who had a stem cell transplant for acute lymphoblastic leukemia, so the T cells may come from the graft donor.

CDR3 nucleotides: TGCGCCAGCAGCCAAGGGGCTTATACGCAGTATTTT. Protein product: CASSQGAYTQYF. The chain joins TRBV4-1 to TRBJ2-3; D not resolved. Germline CDR1 and CDR2: MGHRA and YSYEKL. The CDR3 is 12 residues long. V was cut by 1 base and J by 7 bases, with 6 bases left in between.